This T cell receptor (beta chain) was identified during a study of vaccination effects on CD4 cells after COVID-19. The wider study: Post-vaccine draws lagged the second dose by a median of 72 days.

This clone was counted a few times. What it binds is unknown. With the ViraFEST assay, the study expanded antigen-specific CD4+ T cells using viral peptide pools, then sequenced them. Culturing for roughly 9 days preceded CD4+ T cell isolation. Two doses of either BNT162b2 or mRNA-1273 were given to each participant. People in the vaccine group had not been infected with SARS-CoV-2 before, and their nucleocapsid antibodies were negative. Replacing half the medium with IL-2 medium was done on days 3 and 7. Measured with immunoSEQ multiplex PCR; TCRdb has only the in-frame clones, and not every one. This table has about 16,000 clones, almost 70% appearing once. Whole-study findings and limits: By a late point after vaccination, infection- and vaccine-induced clones had shrunk markedly through clonal contraction.

CDR1 and CDR2 from the germline V gene are SGHTA and FQGNSA. This CDR3 comprises 13 residues. Trimming removed 1 base from V and 5 bases from J, with 8 bases in between. Material: CD4+ T cells from PBMCs cultured with SARS-CoV-2 spike peptides, obtained after COVID-19 vaccination. The origin of this receptor is a human donor who received a COVID-19 vaccine. The V gene is TRBV7-2, the J gene TRBJ1-1; D not resolved. The CDR3 sequence: CASSLDGITEAFF. The CDR3 DNA sequence: TGTGCCAGCAGCTTAGATGGGATTACTGAAGCTTTCTTT.